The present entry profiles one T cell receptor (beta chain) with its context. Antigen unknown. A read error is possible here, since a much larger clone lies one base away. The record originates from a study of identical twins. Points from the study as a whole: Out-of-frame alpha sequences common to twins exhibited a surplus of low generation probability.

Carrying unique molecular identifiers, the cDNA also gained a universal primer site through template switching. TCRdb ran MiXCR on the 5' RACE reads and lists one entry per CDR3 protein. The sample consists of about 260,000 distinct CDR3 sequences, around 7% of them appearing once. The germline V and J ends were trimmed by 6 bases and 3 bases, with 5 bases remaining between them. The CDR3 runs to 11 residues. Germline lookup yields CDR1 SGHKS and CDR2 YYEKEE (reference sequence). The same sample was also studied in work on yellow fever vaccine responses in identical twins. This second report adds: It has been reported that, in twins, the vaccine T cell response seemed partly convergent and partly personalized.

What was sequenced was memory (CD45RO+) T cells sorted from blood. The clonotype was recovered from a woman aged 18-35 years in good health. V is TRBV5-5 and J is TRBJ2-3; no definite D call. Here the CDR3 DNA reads TGTGCCAGCACCCAAACAGATACGCAGTATTTT. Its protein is CASTQTDTQYF.